This record covers a single T cell receptor beta chain. The CDR3 runs 14 residues. Deletions cut 8 bases from V and 7 bases from J, with 18 bases between. CDR1 SNHLY and CDR2 FYNNEI come from the germline V gene. Some clones are missing from TCRdb's copy, which holds only in-frame ones; the method was immunoSEQ multiplex PCR. This sample yields around 150,000 clones, of which approximately 88% are seen a single time; more than 4.5% belongs to the top ten. This specimen belongs to a study of blood T cell repertoires in COVID-19. Study information: COVID-19 samples collected from the United States, Italy and Spain covered acute and convalescent phases.

Within 2 weeks before study entry, exposed participants met a COVID-19 case. The sequence came from a man aged 65 to 85 who had been exposed to COVID-19. This sequence joins TRBV2 and TRBJ2-1, with a weak D call TRBD1 (7 bases). Sequencing input: PBMCs or T cells enriched from blood (not recorded which). Here the CDR3 DNA reads TGTGCCAGCTTGAGGGCAGGGGGGAGAAATGAGCAGTTCTTC. As protein: CASLRAGGRNEQFF.